This T cell receptor beta chain comes out of a study of T-cell reconstitution after alpha-beta-depleted transplantation in children. Study-level points and caveats: A year post-transplant, T-cell counts and diversity derived mostly from newly produced T cells. Several hundred expanded graft clones reportedly supplied alpha-beta T cells about two months after transplant. TCRbeta diversity was high at day 60 in some patients (a result of surviving recipient T cells and thymic progenitors).

Looked up from germline, CDR1 is MNHEY and CDR2 is SMNVEV (reference sequence). The V end lost 0 bases, the J end lost 5 bases, and 13 bases lay between the germline ends. CDR3 size: 15 residues. Molecular barcoding with unique molecular identifiers was used for the TCRbeta library. TCRdb redid the calling of the PCR reads with MiXCR, one entry per CDR3 protein. The data show a few hundred thousand distinct CDR3 sequences, over 40% seen once. For this clonotype: Antigen specificity is unknown.

Here the sequenced sample was PBMCs, taken before TCRalphabeta/CD19-depleted stem cell transplant. The J gene is TRBJ2-5, the V gene TRBV27, with a tentative D call TRBD1 (5 bases). This TCR was recovered from a girl under 10 years old with aplastic anemia, due to receive a stem cell transplant. CDR3 in amino acids: CASSLSGTGGETQYF. The CDR3 DNA sequence: TGTGCCAGCAGTTTATCGGGAACAGGTGGGGAGACCCAGTACTTC.